The 26 T cell receptor beta chains below come from one sample, sequenced in a study of T-cell reconstitution after alpha-beta-depleted transplantation in children. This sample's TCRbeta library carried unique molecular identifier barcodes. TCRdb used MiXCR to reprocess the PCR reads, holding one entry per CDR3 protein. The sample includes just over 350,000 distinct CDR3 sequences, approximately 12% of them seen just once. The material was PBMCs, obtained from the stem cell graft. All receptors come from a human donor who donated a stem cell graft to a child with Fanconi anemia.

The V call is TRBV21-1, the J call TRBJ1-3; the table assigns TRBD1, which was not confirmed against the DNA. TRBV21-1 is a recognized pseudogene. The CDR3 is made up of 17 amino acids. The CDR3: CASSLEGNRGSGNTIYF. The DNA for the CDR3 is TGTGCCAGCAGCTTGGAGGGGAACAGGGGATCTGGAAACACCATATATTTT.

This clonotype was observed a handful of times. This sequence joins TRBV12-3 or TRBV12-4 and TRBJ1-5; D not resolved. Trimming took 3 bases from V and 4 from J, leaving 13 bases between them. The CDR3 loop spans 15 amino acids. CDR3 residues: CASSLGGLKNQPQHF. CDR3 bases: TGTGCCAGCAGTTTGGGAGGGTTGAAGAATCAGCCCCAGCATTTT.

A few counts support this clonotype. This rearrangement joins TRBV7-6 to TRBJ2-1; no reliable D call. Germline CDR1 SGHVS, CDR2 FNYEAQ. The CDR3 has 16 residues. With 2 bases removed from V and 0 bases from J, the gap between germline ends came to 11 bases. This chain's CDR3 is CASSLTVLSSYNEQFF. The CDR3 nucleotides are TGTGCCAGCAGCTTAACGGTCCTGAGCTCCTACAATGAGCAGTTCTTC.

The V gene is TRBV6-1, the J gene TRBJ2-2, with TRBD1 matching 7 bases. V lost 6 bases to trimming and J lost 6 bases; unmatched junction nucleotides: 13. This CDR3 has 16 amino acids. Germline CDR1 reads MNHNS; CDR2 reads SASEGT. The CDR3 DNA follows: TGTGCCAGCAGGACCGACTACAGGGGAAAGGCCGGGGAGCTGTTTTTT. It is translated as CASRTDYRGKAGELFF.

This clonotype has just a few counts. CDR3 protein: CASSTGTGGSYEQYV. The CDR3 coding sequence is TGCGCCAGCAGTACCGGGACAGGGGGCTCCTACGAGCAGTACGTC. This sequence joins TRBV5-1 and TRBJ2-7; 11 bases align to TRBD1. After removal of 5 bases from V and 0 bases from J, the junction contained 4 bases not matched to a gene. Germline assignment: CDR1 SGHRS and CDR2 YFSETQ. CDR3 size: 15 residues.

V is TRBV5-1 and J is TRBJ1-3; D might be TRBD1 (5 bases). The V end lost 0 bases, the J end lost 0 bases, and 10 bases lay between the germline ends. Per the germline V gene, CDR1 is SGHRS and CDR2 is YFSETQ. The CDR3 has 16 residues. The CDR3 DNA sequence: TGCGCCAGCAGCTTGGCCGTGGGGGGCTCTGGAAACACCATATATTTT. Amino acids: CASSLAVGGSGNTIYF.

This clonotype was found a few times. V and J are TRBV20-1 and TRBJ2-7, with TRBD2 identical over 10 bases. The CDR3 loop spans 17 amino acids. The V gene's germline CDR1 is DFQATT and CDR2 SNEGSKA (reference sequence). The trim removed 6 bases at V and 1 base at J, leaving 15 bases unmatched. In DNA form, the CDR3 reads TGCAGTGCACCGGCAGTCTTAGCGGGGGGTACTTCCTACGAGCAGTACTTC. Translated: CSAPAVLAGGTSYEQYF.

This clonotype has more than one count but fewer than ten. The chain combines TRBV20-1 with TRBJ1-4; D not certain. The CDR3 has 14 residues. Per germline, CDR1 DFQATT and CDR2 SNEGSKA (reference sequence). Trimming removed 0 bases at V and 7 bases at J, with 12 bases between. Here the CDR3 DNA reads TGCAGTGCTAGAGATCTAGGCGGTGGTGAAAAACTGTTTTTT. Protein: CSARDLGGGEKLFF.

The J gene is TRBJ2-7, the V gene TRBV27; D unresolved. V was cut by 4 bases and J by 5 bases, with 12 bases left in between. CDR3 length: 13 amino acids. Germline V gene sequence: CDR1 MNHEY, CDR2 SMNVEV (reference sequence). The CDR3 spells CASSWRKVDEQYF. The CDR3 DNA reads as TGTGCCAGCAGTTGGCGGAAGGTGGACGAGCAGTACTTC.

This clonotype was seen repeatedly, ten times or more. The chain is built from TRBV7-8 and TRBJ2-7; D remains ambiguous. V lost 2 bases and J 3 bases, leaving 11 bases between the germline ends. The CDR3 contains 14 residues. Germline V gene lookup returns CDR1 SGHVS and CDR2 FQNEAQ. The CDR3 coding sequence is TGTGCCAGCAGCTTACTGCCGGGTCACTACGAGCAGTACTTC. It specifies CASSLLPGHYEQYF.

V and J are TRBV5-5 and TRBJ2-7; 7 nucleotides match TRBD1. The CDR3 totals 16 residues. The V gene's germline CDR1 is SGHKS and CDR2 YYEKEE (reference sequence). After removal of 0 bases from V and 3 bases from J, the junction contained 9 bases not matched to a gene. The CDR3 DNA sequence: TGTGCCAGCAGCTTGGCAGGGGGTGCAACTATCTACGAGCAGTACTTC. Translating gives CASSLAGGATIYEQYF.

The table lists this clonotype with a few counts. The chain combines TRBV4-2 with TRBJ2-5; a possible D gene is TRBD1 (6 bases). The V gene lost 3 bases and the J gene lost 7 bases, with 9 bases spanning the gap. This CDR3 contains 12 residues. Germline CDR1 reads LGHNA; CDR2 reads YNFKEQ. In nucleotides, the CDR3 is TGTGCCAGCAGCCAGACAGGCTCGACCCAGTACTTC. As protein: CASSQTGSTQYF.

This clonotype was counted ten times or more. J is TRBJ1-4 and V is TRBV29-1; D possibly corresponds to TRBD1 (5 bases). This CDR3 is 13 amino acids long. Germline CDR1 is SQVTM and CDR2 is ANQGSEA. V was cut by 7 bases and J by 7 bases, with 16 bases left in between. The CDR3 sequence is CSAGGVMSEKLFF. CDR3 nucleotide sequence: TGCAGCGCCGGAGGGGTCATGAGTGAAAAACTGTTTTTT.

The chain recombines TRBV5-4 with TRBJ2-7; possible D gene TRBD1, 6 bases. With 4 bases removed from V and 1 base from J, the gap between germline ends came to 12 bases. Germline values: CDR1 SGHNT, CDR2 YYREEE (reference sequence). The CDR3 consists of 14 residues. The CDR3 is CASSTYGQSYEQYF. The CDR3 DNA follows: TGTGCCAGCAGCACTTACGGACAGTCCTACGAGCAGTACTTC.

This clonotype showed up many times. The gene calls are TRBV6-5 and TRBJ2-3; no definite D call. The germline CDR1 and CDR2 sequences are MNHEY and SVGAGI. V lost 0 bases and J lost 5, with 6 bases in between. CDR3 size: 13 residues. The CDR3 loop is CASSYSYEDTQYF. For the CDR3, the DNA is TGTGCCAGCAGTTACTCGTATGAAGATACGCAGTATTTT.

This clonotype was detected a few times. This chain links TRBV10-3 with TRBJ2-7; the D call may be TRBD1 or TRBD2 (5 bases each). V was trimmed by 5 bases and J by 5 bases, leaving 16 bases between them. The CDR3 has 14 amino acids. Germline V lookup: CDR1 ENHRY, CDR2 SYGVKD. The CDR3 sequence: CAISYTGGENEQYV. CDR3 sequence (DNA): TGTGCCATCAGTTATACAGGAGGAGAAAACGAGCAGTACGTC.

This clonotype was detected ten times or more. The genes are TRBV2 and TRBJ1-2, with TRBD1 matching over 12 bases. Germline loops: CDR1 SNHLY, CDR2 FYNNEI. J gave up 7 bases and V 10 bases, and 10 bases lay outside the gene matches. The CDR3 spans 14 residues. CDR3 DNA sequence: TGTGCCACCGAAGGGGGACAGGGGGCCGGTGGCTACACCTTC. It encodes CATEGGQGAGGYTF.

This clonotype was observed a few times. The rearrangement joins TRBV29-1 to TRBJ2-1, with no clear D. The CDR3 is 11 amino acids. Germline CDR1 is SQVTM and CDR2 is ANQGSEA. V lost 4 bases, J lost 6 bases, and 7 bases lay in between. CDR3 loop: CSVGGPNEQFF. As DNA, the CDR3 is TGCAGCGTTGGAGGTCCCAATGAGCAGTTCTTC.

This clonotype was observed at least ten times. The rearrangement links TRBV7-9 to TRBJ1-6; TRBD1 might be the D (6 bases). This CDR3 is built from 14 residues. Trimming pared 3 bases from V and 6 bases from J, leaving 9 bases between. From germline, CDR1 is SEHNR and CDR2 FQNEAQ (reference sequence). CDR3 loop: CASSFGTINSPLHF. The CDR3 DNA reads as TGTGCCAGCAGCTTTGGGACAATTAATTCACCCCTCCACTTT.

This clonotype was recorded many times. The chain uses TRBV12-3 or TRBV12-4 and TRBJ1-1; D ambiguous. V lost 3 bases, J lost 6 bases, and 5 bases lay in between. The CDR3 contains 11 residues. The CDR3 protein is CASSFSSEAFF. The CDR3 bases are TGTGCCAGCAGTTTTAGTTCTGAAGCTTTCTTT.

The sample holds many counts of this clonotype. V is TRBV7-2 and J is TRBJ2-2, with TRBD2 identical over 8 bases. Germline lookup yields CDR1 SGHTA and CDR2 FQGNSA. This CDR3 is built from 15 residues. The V and J ends lost 5 bases and 4 bases, in that order; junction bases with no gene match: 6. The CDR3 nucleotides are TGTGCCAGCAGCCGTCGGACTAGCACCACCGGGGAGCTGTTTTTT. It specifies CASSRRTSTTGELFF.

This clonotype was seen only a few times. The V and J genes are TRBV6-6 and TRBJ1-2; unclear D gene. V gave up 11 bases and J gave up 4 bases, with 14 bases separating them. Germline CDR1 and CDR2: MNHNY and SVGAGI (reference sequence). The CDR3 is 12 residues long. The CDR3 here is CAGSGVSYGYTF. The CDR3 region has the DNA TGTGCCGGGAGCGGGGTTAGCTATGGCTACACCTTC.

This clonotype was found many times. The chain employs TRBV30 and TRBJ2-1; D perhaps matches TRBD1 (6 bases). Germline V gene lookup returns CDR1 GTSNPN and CDR2 SVGIG (reference sequence). The CDR3 is made up of 13 amino acids. V was clipped by 5 bases and J by 10 bases, with 18 bases between them. The CDR3 sequence is CAWGYRESGEQFF. CDR3 DNA sequence: TGTGCCTGGGGCTACAGGGAATCAGGCGAGCAGTTCTTC.

This clonotype was seen many times. V usage is TRBV28 and J usage is TRBJ2-3; a possible D gene is TRBD1 (5 bases). Looked up from germline, CDR1 is MDHEN and CDR2 is SYDVKM. The V and J ends lost 4 bases and 0 bases respectively, with 11 bases between them. This CDR3 has 15 residues. CDR3 protein: CASSYQGESTDTQYF. CDR3 DNA: TGTGCCAGCAGTTACCAAGGGGAAAGCACAGATACGCAGTATTTT.

This clonotype was seen ten or more times. The chain has TRBV20-1 and TRBJ2-1; D is perhaps TRBD1 (5 bases). The CDR3 is 11 amino acids. Germline V lookup: CDR1 DFQATT, CDR2 SNEGSKA (reference sequence). The germline V and J ends were trimmed by 5 bases and 10 bases, with 12 bases remaining between them. The CDR3 DNA sequence: TGCAGTGCTGCTTGGGGCCCGGAGCAGTTCTTC. Its translation is CSAAWGPEQFF.

The chain joins TRBV7-8 to TRBJ2-1, with D possibly TRBD1 on 6 matching bases. With 5 bases removed from V and 8 bases from J, the gap between germline ends came to 16 bases. Germline CDR1 SGHVS, CDR2 FQNEAQ. This CDR3 has 14 residues. The CDR3 here is CASSLTTGSDEQFF. Written as DNA, the CDR3 is TGTGCCAGCAGCCTTACCACAGGGTCGGATGAGCAGTTCTTC.